The next 24 T cell receptor beta chains were all read from a single sample in a study of T cell clonality in common variable immunodeficiency. The assay was immunoSEQ multiplex PCR, and TCRdb's table has in-frame clones only and misses some. This sample carries some 40,000 clones, none of them present only once. The sequenced material came from peripheral blood mononuclear cells. The source of these receptors is a person aged 18 to 70 in good health.

This clone was observed at least ten times. CDR3 sequence: CSASKGWDEKLFF. The covered CDR3 bases are TGCAGTGCTAGTAAAGGGTGGGATGAAAAA. This chain joins TRBV20-1 and TRBJ1-4; D is unclear. Read sequence stops 3 residues before the CDR3 end, and the germline J gene provides the missing end. The CDR3 length is 13 residues. The ends were cut back, 3 bases at V and 6 bases at J, with 11 bases in the middle. Germline V lookup: CDR1 DFQATT, CDR2 SNEGSKA (reference sequence).

This clone was seen repeatedly, ten times or more. The CDR3 end lies 3 residues beyond the end of the read and is filled in from the germline J gene. This chain joins TRBV30 and TRBJ1-5, with TRBD1 as a possible D gene (5 bases). The CDR3 is 14 residues long. Germline CDR1 GTSNPN, CDR2 SVGIG (reference sequence). V lost 2 bases, J lost 1 base, and 9 bases lay in between. The DNA read from the CDR3 is TGTGCCTGGAGTCCAGGGTGGAGCAATCAGCCC. This encodes CAWSPGWSNQP. The entire CDR3 protein reads CAWSPGWSNQPQHF. The entire variable domain, with the rest obtained from reference TRBV30 and TRBJ1-5, is as follows: SQTIHQWPATLVQPVGSPLSLECTVEGTSNPNLYWYRQAAGRGLQLLFYSVGIGQISSEVPQNLSASRPQDRQFILSSKKLLLSDSGFYLCAWSPGWSNQPQHFGDGTRLSIL.

This clone was detected many times. The read terminates 3 residues ahead of where the CDR3 ends, so the germline J gene completes it. J is TRBJ1-5 and V is TRBV10-3; D not resolved. The CDR3 is 14 amino acids. The V gene's germline CDR1 is ENHRY and CDR2 SYGVKD. Trimming stripped 5 bases from V and 0 bases from J, with 8 bases between. The CDR3 loop reads CAISKTGSNQPQHF. CDR3 DNA (partial): TGTGCCATCAGTAAGACGGGTAGCAATCAGCCC.

About this clone itself: The read ends 3 residues shy of where the CDR3 ends; the end is completed using the germline J gene. This chain connects TRBV5-1 to TRBJ2-2, with unresolved D. This CDR3 region has 15 residues. The germline V and J ends were trimmed by 0 bases and 6 bases, with 12 bases remaining between them. CDR1 SGHRS and CDR2 YFSETQ come from the germline V gene. The CDR3 sequence is CASSLVSKSSGELFF. Partial CDR3 DNA: TGCGCCAGCAGCTTGGTATCTAAGTCGTCCGGGGAG.

This clone was counted many times. The observed sequence ends 3 residues before the CDR3 terminus, with the missing tail filled in from the germline J gene. The V call is TRBV20-1, the J call TRBJ2-3, with TRBD2 identical over 11 bases. CDR1 and CDR2 from the germline V gene are DFQATT and SNEGSKA (reference sequence). The CDR3 is 15 amino acids. V lost 6 bases, J lost 3 bases, and 8 bases stayed unmatched. The sequenced part of the CDR3 DNA is TGCAGTGCCCGTGGGACTAGCGGCCTGACAGATACG. Translation gives CSARGTSGLTDT. The complete CDR3 reads CSARGTSGLTDTQYF.

Concerning this clone itself: Read coverage stops 3 residues before the CDR3 terminus; the germline J gene supplies the remainder. The rearrangement uses TRBV10-2 and TRBJ2-6, with a tentative D call TRBD1 (5 bases). V lost 7 bases to trimming and J lost 0 bases, with 10 bases between them. CDR3 length equals 15 residues. CDR1 WSHSY and CDR2 SAAADI come from the germline V gene. CDR3 loop: CASKGAPSGANVLTF. CDR3 bases read: TGCGCCAGCAAAGGGGCCCCCTCTGGGGCCAACGTC.

With respect to this clone: The CDR3 end falls 3 residues outside the read, so it is completed with the germline J gene. V gene TRBV6-2 or TRBV6-3 combines with J gene TRBJ2-5; D is perhaps TRBD1 (6 bases). The CDR3 consists of 14 residues. The germline gives CDR1 MNHEY, CDR2 SVGEGT. CDR3 bases read: TGTGCCAGCGAGCTGCAGGGGTCCTTATCAACC. It is translated as CASELQGSLST. The complete CDR3 protein is CASELQGSLSTQYF.

About this clone: The read terminates 3 residues before the CDR3 end, so the remaining end is supplied by the germline J gene. The chain combines TRBV10-2 with TRBJ1-4; 8 bases agree with TRBD1. The CDR3 length is 15 residues. Germline V gives CDR1 WSHSY, CDR2 SAAADI. Trimming removed 6 bases from V and 4 bases from J; junction bases left unmatched: 7. Partial CDR3 DNA: TGCGCCAGCAGGCCTCAGGGGGCCGGTAATGAAAAA. It specifies CASRPQGAGNEK. The CDR3 as a whole reads CASRPQGAGNEKLFF.

This clone was recorded many times. The read terminates 3 residues before the CDR3 end, so the remaining end is supplied by the germline J gene. The chain links TRBV18 to TRBJ2-3, with 14 bases lining up with TRBD2. The CDR3 runs to 15 residues. V lost 4 bases, J lost 5 bases, and 2 bases stayed unmatched. Germline V gene lookup returns CDR1 KGHSH and CDR2 LQKENI. CDR3 DNA (partial): TGTGCCAGCTCACGGACTAGCGGGAGGTTAGATACG. This translates into CASSRTSGRLDT. The full CDR3 is CASSRTSGRLDTQYF.

Many counts were recorded for this clone. CDR3 protein: CASSIDLFSGDQYF. The CDR3 bases that were read are TGTGCCAGTAGTATAGATCTCTTTTCGGGGGAT. This sequence joins TRBV19 and TRBJ2-4, with a weak D call TRBD2 (6 bases). The CDR3 is cut off 3 residues early in the read; its end comes from the germline J gene. Germline CDR1 and CDR2: LNHDA and SQIVND (reference sequence). The CDR3 sequence is 14 residues long.

Comments on this clone: The read ends 3 residues shy of where the CDR3 ends; the end is completed using the germline J gene. The chain is built from TRBV27 and TRBJ2-7, with TRBD1 as a possible D gene (6 bases). The V end lost 6 bases, the J end lost 3 bases, and 15 bases lay between the germline ends. The CDR3 consists of 14 residues. Germline CDR1 MNHEY, CDR2 SMNVEV (reference sequence). Partial CDR3 DNA: TGTGCCAGCAGCCCTTCTAAGGACAGCTACGAG. Residues: CASSPSKDSYE. In full, the CDR3 reads CASSPSKDSYEQYF.

This clone occurred many times. The observed sequence ends 3 residues before the CDR3 terminus, with the missing tail filled in from the germline J gene. The J gene is TRBJ2-7, the V gene TRBV18; TRBD2 agrees at 10 bases. Trimming cost V 5 bases and J 2 bases; bases outside gene matches: 6. This CDR3 is 15 amino acids long. Looked up from germline, CDR1 is KGHSH and CDR2 is LQKENI. The CDR3 loop is CASSEGTSAAYEQYF. The CDR3 DNA, read in part, is TGTGCCAGCTCAGAGGGGACTAGCGCCGCCTACGAG. The whole variable domain, filled in from reference TRBV18 and TRBJ2-7, reads NAGVMQNPRHLVRRRGQEARLRCSPMKGHSHVYWYRQLPEEGLKFMVYLQKENIIDESGMPKERFSAEFPKEGPSILRIQQVVRGDSAAYFCASSEGTSAAYEQYFGPGTRLTVT.

A note on this clone: Read coverage stops 3 residues before the CDR3 terminus; the germline J gene supplies the remainder. The chain combines TRBV20-1 with TRBJ1-1, with TRBD1 matching 9 bases. Germline assignment: CDR1 DFQATT and CDR2 SNEGSKA (reference sequence). With 3 bases clipped from V and 2 bases from J, the junction kept 4 bases outside the gene matches. This CDR3 has 14 residues. The sequenced part of the CDR3 DNA is TGCAGTGCTAGGGGACAGGGTTTCAACACTGAA. It translates to CSARGQGFNTE. The whole CDR3 sequence is CSARGQGFNTEAFF.

This clone was seen repeatedly, ten times or more. From the germline J gene comes the end of the CDR3, since the read stops 3 residues before it. This sequence joins TRBV19 and TRBJ1-1, with D uncertain. V lost 3 bases and J lost 1, with 9 bases in between. CDR1 is LNHDA and CDR2 is SQIVND in the germline V gene (reference sequence). The CDR3 has 14 residues. Partial CDR3 DNA: TGTGCCAGTAGTATTAGGGTATCGAACACTGAA. Protein: CASSIRVSNTE. The full-length CDR3 reads as CASSIRVSNTEAFF.

This clone came up many times. The CDR3 end is not reached by the read, which stops 3 residues before it; the germline J gene fills it in. The rearrangement uses TRBV5-1 and TRBJ2-3; 10 bases match TRBD2. J gave up 3 bases and V 4 bases, and 11 bases lay outside the gene matches. The CDR3 has 17 residues. CDR1 is SGHRS, CDR2 YFSETQ, per germline. CDR3 DNA, as far as it was read: TGCGCCAGCAGCCCACCTAGCGGGAGTAGTGGGACAGATACG. Its translation: CASSPPSGSSGTDT. The complete CDR3 reads CASSPPSGSSGTDTQYF.

This clone occurred many times. The read terminates 3 residues before the CDR3 end, so the remaining end is supplied by the germline J gene. The chain joins TRBV29-1 to TRBJ1-2; D gene ambiguous. Germline CDR1 and CDR2: SQVTM and ANQGSEA. This CDR3 region has 10 residues. V lost 3 bases to trimming and J lost 6 bases, with 5 bases between them. CDR3 loop: CSVDRDGYTF. The part of the CDR3 DNA that was read is TGCAGCGTTGACAGAGATGGC.

In this sample, this clone turned up a few times. The sequenced fragment ends 3 residues before the CDR3 boundary, so the rest is inferred from the germline J gene. The chain is built from TRBV19 and TRBJ2-1, with 7 bases matching TRBD2. V was pared by 8 bases and J by 0 bases, with 10 bases of the junction left unmatched. Germline V gene sequence: CDR1 LNHDA, CDR2 SQIVND (reference sequence). The CDR3 totals 16 residues. The sequenced CDR3 bases are TGTGCCAGTGGAGAACTAGCGACGAGCTCCTACAATGAG. This gives the protein CASGELATSSYNE. The entire CDR3 sequence reads CASGELATSSYNEQFF.

This clone was counted many times. The read comes to an end 3 residues before the CDR3 does, leaving the germline J gene to fill in the end. This chain joins TRBV5-1 and TRBJ1-4; maybe TRBD1 (5 bases). The CDR3 is made up of 15 amino acids. V was trimmed by 6 bases and J by 6 bases, leaving 18 bases between them. The germline gives CDR1 SGHRS, CDR2 YFSETQ. The CDR3 here is CASTPTGEDHEKLFF. CDR3 DNA, as far as it was read: TGCGCCAGCACCCCCACGGGGGAGGATCATGAAAAA.

As for this clone: This may come from a read error, since a much larger clone is one base off. The read comes to an end 3 residues before the CDR3 does, leaving the germline J gene to fill in the end. The chain combines TRBV19 with TRBJ2-3; 15 nucleotides line up with TRBD2. The germline V gene has CDR1 LNHDA and CDR2 SQIVND (reference sequence). Trimming at V came to 5 bases and at J to 4 bases, leaving 13 bases not matched to a gene. CDR3 length: 19 amino acids. The CDR3 loop is CASSSHSGTSGRWADTQYF. The CDR3 DNA, read in part, is TGTGCCAGTAGTTCCCACTCCGGGACTAGCGGGAGGTGGGCAGATACG.

In its sample, this clone was seen many times. The read ends 3 residues early relative to the CDR3; the germline J gene fills the gap. The chain carries TRBV19 and TRBJ1-2, with 8 positions matching TRBD1. Germline CDR1 LNHDA, CDR2 SQIVND (reference sequence). Losses at the gene ends were 3 bases for V and 2 bases for J; bases not matched to a gene: 5. The CDR3 runs 15 residues. The CDR3 DNA, read in part, is TGTGCCAGTAGTATTCGGACAGGGAGCAACTATGGC. It encodes CASSIRTGSNYG. The whole CDR3 reads CASSIRTGSNYGYTF.

This clone came up many times. The sequence runs out 3 residues before the end of the CDR3; the remainder is reconstructed from the germline J gene. The chain is built from TRBV20-1 and TRBJ2-2; tentatively, D is TRBD2 (6 bases). Germline V CDR1 and CDR2: DFQATT, SNEGSKA (reference sequence). Trimming took off 1 base at V and 3 bases at J, with 12 bases between the two ends. This CDR3 spans 15 amino acids. CDR3 amino acids: CSARVLGLDTGELFF. CDR3 bases read: TGCAGTGCTAGAGTATTGGGACTCGACACCGGGGAG.

This clone was seen at least ten times. The read ends 3 residues before the CDR3 terminus; that terminus is restored from the germline J gene. This chain joins TRBV20-1 and TRBJ1-1; perhaps TRBD1 as D (5 bases). Germline CDR1 reads DFQATT; CDR2 reads SNEGSKA (reference sequence). V was shortened by 5 bases and J by 5 bases, with 9 bases between the two germline ends. This CDR3 comprises 11 residues. The CDR3 here is CSADRGTEAFF. The sequenced part of the CDR3 DNA is TGCAGTGCTGATAGGGGAACTGAA.

This clone was seen ten or more times. From the germline J gene comes the end of the CDR3, since the read stops 3 residues before it. The chain is built from TRBV5-6 and TRBJ1-2, with 7 bases aligning to TRBD1. After removal of 0 bases from V and 4 bases from J, the junction contained 6 bases not matched to a gene. Germline loops: CDR1 SGHDT, CDR2 YYEEEE. The CDR3 has 15 residues. Partial CDR3 DNA: TGTGCCAGCAGCTTGGGGGACAGTGTGAGCTATGGC. It codes for CASSLGDSVSYG. Given in full, the CDR3 is CASSLGDSVSYGYTF.

This clone was counted at least ten times. The read halts 3 residues ahead of the CDR3 end, with the missing end drawn from the germline J gene. The genes are TRBV6-2 or TRBV6-3 and TRBJ2-1, with TRBD1 matching over 8 bases. V gave up 6 bases and J gave up 6 bases; unmatched junction bases: 1. This CDR3 has 12 amino acids. Per the germline V gene, CDR1 is MNHEY and CDR2 is SVGEGT. Partial CDR3 DNA: TGTGCCAGCAGAGACAGGGGCAATGAG. It codes for CASRDRGNE. The CDR3 reads in full as CASRDRGNEQFF.